One sample yielded the 20 T cell receptor beta chains listed below, sequenced in a study of identifying expanded T cells in peripheral blood. Sequencing was performed with immunoSEQ multiplex PCR; in TCRdb, only in-frame clones are kept and a portion is missing. Among over 100,000 clones listed, about 88% were seen once. The sample taken for sequencing was blood. These receptors all come from a person aged 18 to 69 in good health.

Only one count was recorded for this clone. The chain employs TRBV7-3 and TRBJ2-2; 7 bases fit TRBD2. The CDR3 has 15 residues. J was trimmed by 7 bases and V by 1 base; bases with no gene match: 6. The germline gives CDR1 SGHTA, CDR2 FQGTGA. DNA for the CDR3: TGTGCCAGCAGCTTAATGGCCCCTAGCGGCGGGGAGCTGTTTTTT. It encodes CASSLMAPSGGELFF.

The chain has TRBV6-5 and TRBJ1-2, with D maybe TRBD1 (5 bases). The CDR3 loop spans 12 amino acids. Germline-derived CDR1 and CDR2 are MNHEY and SVGAGI. V dropped 5 bases and J dropped 7 bases, with 11 bases sitting between them. CDR3 sequence reads: CASSDRNRGYTF. The CDR3 nucleotides read TGTGCCAGCAGTGACAGAAATCGTGGCTACACCTTC.

The chain combines TRBV10-3 with TRBJ1-5, with TRBD1 matching over 10 bases. Germline V gives CDR1 ENHRY, CDR2 SYGVKD. This CDR3 contains 14 residues. The J segment lost 5 bases and the V segment lost 4 bases, leaving 2 bases of the junction unmatched. For the CDR3, the DNA is TGTGCCATCAGTGGTGGACAGGGGGATCAGCCCCAGCATTTT. Translating gives CAISGGQGDQPQHF.

This clone showed up just a few times. The J gene is TRBJ1-6, the V gene TRBV18; D call uncertain. V lost 2 bases, J lost 6 bases, and 11 bases lay in between. The CDR3 is 15 residues long. Germline-derived CDR1 and CDR2 are KGHSH and LQKENI. In DNA form, the CDR3 reads TGTGCCAGCTCACCATCAGCCGACCCTAATTCACCCCTCCACTTT. Protein: CASSPSADPNSPLHF.

V and J are TRBV7-2 and TRBJ2-5; 10 bases are a match to TRBD2. CDR1 is SGHTA, CDR2 FQGNSA, per germline. The V segment lost 4 bases and the J segment 0 bases; nucleotides outside the gene matches: 8. The CDR3 runs 17 residues. The CDR3 bases are TGTGCCAGCAGCTCCCTTAGCGGGGGGAACTACCAAGAGACCCAGTACTTC. Its translation is CASSSLSGGNYQETQYF. The full variable domain, in which reference TRBV7-2 and TRBJ2-5 provide the parts outside the CDR3, is GAGVSQSPSNKVTEKGKDVELRCDPISGHTALYWYRQSLGQGLEFLIYFQGNSAPDKSGLPSDRFSAERTGGSVSTLTIQRTQQEDSAVYLCASSSLSGGNYQETQYFGPGTRLLVL.

V is TRBV5-1 and J is TRBJ2-3; 9 bases fit TRBD1. Trimming at V came to 5 bases and at J to 4 bases, leaving 8 bases not matched to a gene. Germline V CDR1 and CDR2: SGHRS, YFSETQ. CDR3 length: 15 amino acids. This chain's CDR3 is CASSLRQGVSDTQYF. CDR3 coding DNA: TGCGCCAGCAGTCTCCGACAGGGGGTTTCAGATACGCAGTATTTT.

The chain combines TRBV19 with TRBJ2-5; D is uncertain. The CDR3 runs to 13 residues. V was shortened by 6 bases and J by 9 bases, with 17 bases between the two germline ends. The germline V gene has CDR1 LNHDA and CDR2 SQIVND (reference sequence). CDR3 nucleotides: TGTGCCAGTAGGCATCAAGCTCTGGGTGCCCAGTACTTC. Encoded protein: CASRHQALGAQYF.

The gene calls are TRBV29-1 and TRBJ2-1; 12 positions match TRBD2. This CDR3 comprises 14 residues. In germline, CDR1 is SQVTM, CDR2 ANQGSEA. The trim removed 7 bases at V and 7 bases at J, leaving 8 bases unmatched. The CDR3 sequence is CSASTSGSENEQFF. The CDR3 nucleotides read TGCAGCGCCTCGACTAGCGGGAGTGAGAATGAGCAGTTCTTC.

This clone was detected only once. The V and J genes are TRBV28 and TRBJ2-3; 7 nucleotides align to TRBD2. The CDR3 consists of 15 residues. Trimming removed 10 bases from V and 0 bases from J; junction bases left unmatched: 10. Germline CDR1 MDHEN, CDR2 SYDVKM. CDR3 coding DNA: TGTGCCACCAGGGAGGGGTTAGGGAGCACAGATACGCAGTATTTT. This encodes CATREGLGSTDTQYF. Combining the CDR3 with reference TRBV28 and TRBJ2-3 gives the whole variable domain DVKVTQSSRYLVKRTGEKVFLECVQDMDHENMFWYRQDPGLGLRLIYFSYDVKMKEKGDIPEGYSVSREKKERFSLILESASTNQTSMYLCATREGLGSTDTQYFGPGTRLTVL.

This chain joins TRBV5-6 and TRBJ1-2; D not resolved. The CDR3 loop spans 14 amino acids. V was clipped by 4 bases and J by 3 bases, with 13 bases between them. Germline V CDR1 and CDR2: SGHDT, YYEEEE. For the CDR3, the DNA is TGTGCCAGCAGCCGGGGAGACGGATACTATGGCTACACCTTC. It encodes CASSRGDGYYGYTF.

The chain recombines TRBV27 with TRBJ2-7; D is perhaps TRBD1 (6 bases). The CDR3 consists of 15 residues. CDR1 MNHEY and CDR2 SMNVEV come from the germline V gene (reference sequence). The ends were cut back, 4 bases at V and 7 bases at J, with 20 bases in the middle. The chain's CDR3 is CASSSADRTYVEQYF. Written as DNA, the CDR3 is TGTGCCAGCAGTTCCGCGGACAGAACCTACGTGGAGCAGTACTTC.

The gene calls are TRBV5-4 and TRBJ2-1; 11 bases line up with TRBD2. Trimming cost V 4 bases and J 9 bases; bases outside gene matches: 12. This CDR3 is 16 amino acids long. Germline V gives CDR1 SGHNT, CDR2 YYREEE (reference sequence). Written as DNA, the CDR3 is TGTGCCAGCAGCCCAAATAGCGGGGGGGCATCACCTGAGCAGTTCTTC. This gives the protein CASSPNSGGASPEQFF. Combining the CDR3 with reference TRBV5-4 and TRBJ2-1 gives the whole variable domain ETGVTQSPTHLIKTRGQQVTLRCSSQSGHNTVSWYQQALGQGPQFIFQYYREEENGRGNFPPRFSGLQFPNYSSELNVNALELDDSALYLCASSPNSGGASPEQFFGPGTRLTVL.

V gene TRBV2 combines with J gene TRBJ2-3, with a tentative D call TRBD2 (5 bases). The CDR3 runs to 14 residues. Looked up from germline, CDR1 is SNHLY and CDR2 is FYNNEI. Trimming cost V 5 bases and J 3 bases, with 12 bases left between them. CDR3 DNA: TGTGCCAGCAGTCGCCTAGCAGATACAGATACGCAGTATTTT. It is translated as CASSRLADTDTQYF.

This chain uses TRBV7-3 with TRBJ2-3, with 10 bases that match TRBD2. V lost 5 bases to trimming and J lost 7 bases; unmatched junction nucleotides: 12. In germline, CDR1 is SGHTA, CDR2 FQGTGA. The CDR3 consists of 16 residues. The CDR3, as DNA: TGTGCCAGCAGCCCGAGTGCTAGCGGGAGCCTTCATACGCAGTATTTT. This sequence encodes CASSPSASGSLHTQYF.

J is TRBJ2-7 and V is TRBV6-5; a weak D match, TRBD2 (6 bases). The V gene's germline CDR1 is MNHEY and CDR2 SVGAGI. The CDR3 has 15 residues. The V end lost 2 bases, the J end lost 3 bases, and 14 bases lay between the germline ends. The CDR3 loop reads CASSYVGGPSYEQYF. The DNA for the CDR3 is TGTGCCAGCAGTTACGTCGGGGGTCCCAGCTACGAGCAGTACTTC.

Concerning this clone itself: Other DNA sequences in this specimen translate into the identical CDR3. The genes are TRBV5-1 and TRBJ2-4; either TRBD1 or TRBD2 may fit D (5 bases each). V was clipped by 0 bases and J by 6 bases, with 16 bases between them. The germline CDR1 and CDR2 sequences are SGHRS and YFSETQ. The length of the CDR3 is 16 residues. CDR3 sequence reads: CASSLGTARDLNIQYF. CDR3 nucleotides: TGCGCCAGCAGCTTGGGGACGGCTAGGGACCTAAACATTCAGTACTTC.

The chain employs TRBV10-3 and TRBJ2-6, with TRBD1 matching over 7 bases. The ends lost 4 bases at V and 0 bases at J; junction bases unmatched: 9. Germline values: CDR1 ENHRY, CDR2 SYGVKD. This CDR3 region has 18 residues. The CDR3 DNA follows: TGTGCCATCAGTGTAGGACAGGACATCCTCTCTGGGGCCAACGTCCTGACTTTC. The encoded protein is CAISVGQDILSGANVLTF.

The chain joins TRBV27 to TRBJ2-5, with 12 bases matching TRBD2. Germline V gives CDR1 MNHEY, CDR2 SMNVEV (reference sequence). J gave up 4 bases and V 6 bases, and 12 bases lay outside the gene matches. This CDR3 has 17 amino acids. CDR3 protein: CASRAASGRAVVETQYF. The DNA for the CDR3 is TGTGCCAGCAGGGCTGCTAGCGGGAGGGCCGTTGTAGAGACCCAGTACTTC.

The sample holds one count of this clone. V and J are TRBV5-6 and TRBJ1-3; unclear D gene. The CDR3 extends over 12 amino acids. Germline lookup yields CDR1 SGHDT and CDR2 YYEEEE. Between the trimmed V and J ends, which lost 2 bases and 2 bases, there was a span of 2 bases. The CDR3 DNA follows: TGTGCCAGCAGCTTCCCTGGAAACACCATATATTTT. Translating it yields CASSFPGNTIYF.

This rearrangement joins TRBV5-1 to TRBJ1-1, with TRBD1 matching 10 bases. The germline gives CDR1 SGHRS, CDR2 YFSETQ. This CDR3 contains 14 residues. V shed 5 bases, J shed 4 bases, and the junction held 5 bases outside the gene matches. The CDR3: CASRGQGPGTEAFF. The CDR3 DNA sequence: TGCGCCAGCAGGGGACAGGGGCCCGGCACTGAAGCTTTCTTT.